The sequence of this T cell receptor beta chain was determined in a study of blood T cells in healthy people across ages. This clonotype came up a few times. Its antigen is still unknown. The length of the CDR3 is 16 residues. The germline V gene has CDR1 LGHDT and CDR2 YNNKEL (reference sequence). V lost 0 bases, J lost 7 bases, and 15 bases lay in between. It was with a sample-barcoded 5' primer and a J-beta primer mix that a second PCR of roughly 7 to 11 cycles was run. A template-switch adaptor containing 12 random nucleotides labeled each cDNA molecule. Using its own MiXCR run on the 5' RACE reads, TCRdb lists one record per CDR3 protein. The sample lists over a million distinct CDR3 sequences, roughly 24% occurring once. Points from the study as a whole: The percentage of naive T cells correlated strongly with TCR beta diversity.

Separately, the same data were catalogued under a study of T cells of mothers and their children. That source adds: Every mother produced more than 9.5 million TCR beta CDR3 reads, whereas every child provided several million.

Sequences were obtained from blood. The V call is TRBV3-1, the J call TRBJ2-2; D gene uncertain. This receptor was taken from a girl aged 2 to 10 in good health. This CDR3 reads CASSQDLRSGRGELFF. The CDR3 DNA is TGTGCCAGCAGCCAAGACTTAAGGTCCGGACGCGGGGAGCTGTTTTTT. Filled out from reference TRBV3-1 and TRBJ2-2, the complete variable domain reads DTAVSQTPKYLVTQMGNDKSIKCEQNLGHDTMYWYKQDSKKFLKIMFSYNNKELIINETVPNRFSPKSPDKAHLNLHINSLELGDSAVYFCASSQDLRSGRGELFFGEGSRLTVL.